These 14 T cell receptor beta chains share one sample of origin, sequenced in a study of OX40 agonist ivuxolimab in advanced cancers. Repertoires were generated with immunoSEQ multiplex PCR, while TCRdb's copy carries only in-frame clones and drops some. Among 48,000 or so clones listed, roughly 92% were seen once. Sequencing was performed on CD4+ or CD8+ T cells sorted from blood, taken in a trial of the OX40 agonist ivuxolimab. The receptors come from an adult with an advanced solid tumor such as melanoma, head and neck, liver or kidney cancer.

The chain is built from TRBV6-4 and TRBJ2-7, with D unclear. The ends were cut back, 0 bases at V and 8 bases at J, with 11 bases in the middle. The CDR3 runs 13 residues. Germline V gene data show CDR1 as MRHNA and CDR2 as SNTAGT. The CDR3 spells CASSDSNLGQQYF. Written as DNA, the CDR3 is TGTGCCAGCAGTGACTCGAACCTCGGCCAGCAGTACTTC.

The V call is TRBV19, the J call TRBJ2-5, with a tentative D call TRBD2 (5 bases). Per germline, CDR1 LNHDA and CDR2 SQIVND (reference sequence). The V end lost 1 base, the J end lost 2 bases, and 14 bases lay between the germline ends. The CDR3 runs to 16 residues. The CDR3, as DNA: TGTGCCAGTAGTATAGGGTGGGGAGTGCTGCAAGAGACCCAGTACTTC. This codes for CASSIGWGVLQETQYF.

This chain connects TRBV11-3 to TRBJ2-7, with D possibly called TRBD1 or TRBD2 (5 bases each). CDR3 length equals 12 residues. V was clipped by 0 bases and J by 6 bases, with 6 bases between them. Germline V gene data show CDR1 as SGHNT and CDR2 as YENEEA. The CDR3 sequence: CASSLEGTEQYF. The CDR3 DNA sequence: TGTGCCAGCAGCTTAGAAGGGACCGAGCAGTACTTC. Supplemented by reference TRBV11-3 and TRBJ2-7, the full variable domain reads EAGVVQSPRYKIIEKKQPVAFWCNPISGHNTLYWYLQNLGQGPELLIRYENEEAVDDSQLPKDRFSAERLKGVDSTLKIQPAELGDSAVYLCASSLEGTEQYFGPGTRLTVT.

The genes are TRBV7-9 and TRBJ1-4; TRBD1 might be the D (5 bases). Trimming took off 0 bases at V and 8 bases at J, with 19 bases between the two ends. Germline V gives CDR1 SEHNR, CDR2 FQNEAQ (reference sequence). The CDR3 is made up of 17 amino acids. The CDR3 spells CASSLAVGGEVGEKLFF. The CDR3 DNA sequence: TGTGCCAGCAGCTTAGCTGTCGGGGGAGAGGTAGGCGAAAAACTGTTTTTT.

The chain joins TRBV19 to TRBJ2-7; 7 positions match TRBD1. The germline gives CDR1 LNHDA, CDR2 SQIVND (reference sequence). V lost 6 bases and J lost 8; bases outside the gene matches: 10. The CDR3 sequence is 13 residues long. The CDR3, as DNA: TGTGCCAGTAGCCCAGGGGCAGGGGGTAAGCAGTACTTC. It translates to CASSPGAGGKQYF.

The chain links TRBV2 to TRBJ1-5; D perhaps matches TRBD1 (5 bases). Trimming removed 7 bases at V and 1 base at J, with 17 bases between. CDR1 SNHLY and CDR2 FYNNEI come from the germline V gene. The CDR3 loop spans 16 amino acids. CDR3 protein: CASKEDSGTSNQPQHF. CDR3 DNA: TGTGCCAGCAAAGAAGACAGTGGAACAAGCAATCAGCCCCAGCATTTT.

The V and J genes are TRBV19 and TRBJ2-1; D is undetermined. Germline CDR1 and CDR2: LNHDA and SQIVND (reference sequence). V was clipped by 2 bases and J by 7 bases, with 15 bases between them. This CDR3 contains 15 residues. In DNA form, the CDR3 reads TGTGCCAGTAGTATACGGTCCACCTCTCGGAATGAGCAGTTCTTC. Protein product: CASSIRSTSRNEQFF.

CDR3 protein: CASSLGTGGGYTF. The CDR3 DNA follows: TGTGCCAGCAGCTTAGGTACGGGCGGCGGCTACACCTTC. This sequence joins TRBV7-6 and TRBJ1-2, with unresolved D. The length of the CDR3 is 13 residues. The V end was cut by 1 base, the J end by 8 bases, with 11 bases between. The germline gives CDR1 SGHVS, CDR2 FNYEAQ.

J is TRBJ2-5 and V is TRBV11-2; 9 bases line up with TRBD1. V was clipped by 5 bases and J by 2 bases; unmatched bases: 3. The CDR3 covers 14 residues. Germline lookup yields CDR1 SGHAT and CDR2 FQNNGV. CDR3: CASSLDRGQETQYF. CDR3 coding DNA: TGTGCCAGCAGCCTGGACAGGGGTCAAGAGACCCAGTACTTC.

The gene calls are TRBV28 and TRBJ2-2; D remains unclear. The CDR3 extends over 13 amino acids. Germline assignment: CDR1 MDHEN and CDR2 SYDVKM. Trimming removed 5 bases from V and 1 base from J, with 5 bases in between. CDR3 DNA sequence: TGTGCCAGCAGTCTCCGGAACACCGGGGAGCTGTTTTTT. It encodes CASSLRNTGELFF.

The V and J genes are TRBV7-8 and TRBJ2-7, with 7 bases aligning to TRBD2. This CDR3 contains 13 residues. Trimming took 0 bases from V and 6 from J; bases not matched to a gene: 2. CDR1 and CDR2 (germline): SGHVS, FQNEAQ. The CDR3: CASSLAPGGEQYF. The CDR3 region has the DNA TGTGCCAGCAGCTTAGCGCCGGGGGGCGAGCAGTACTTC.

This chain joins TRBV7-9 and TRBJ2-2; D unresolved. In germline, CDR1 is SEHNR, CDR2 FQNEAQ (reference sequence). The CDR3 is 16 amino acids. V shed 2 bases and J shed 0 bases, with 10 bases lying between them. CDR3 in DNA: TGTGCCAGCAGCTTAAGCGACCCTACGAACACCGGGGAGCTGTTTTTT. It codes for CASSLSDPTNTGELFF.

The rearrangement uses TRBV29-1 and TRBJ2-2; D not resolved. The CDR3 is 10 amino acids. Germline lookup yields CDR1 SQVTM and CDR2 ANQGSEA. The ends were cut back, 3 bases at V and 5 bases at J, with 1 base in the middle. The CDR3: CSVDTGELFF. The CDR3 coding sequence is TGCAGCGTTGATACCGGGGAGCTGTTTTTT.

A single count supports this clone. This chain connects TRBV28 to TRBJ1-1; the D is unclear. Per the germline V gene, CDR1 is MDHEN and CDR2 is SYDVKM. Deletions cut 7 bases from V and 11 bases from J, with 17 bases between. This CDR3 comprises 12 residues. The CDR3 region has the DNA TGTGCCAGCACCCGAACGGGGTTTTGGGCTTTCTTT. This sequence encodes CASTRTGFWAFF.